This entry is about one TCR beta chain. The sample belongs to a study of blood T cell repertoires in COVID-19. The wider study: The cDNA or gDNA used as material had been derived from T cells, B-cell-depleted T cells, or PBMCs.

Using immunoSEQ multiplex PCR, the repertoire was profiled, and TCRdb retains in-frame clones only, with some absent. The sample shows about 200,000 clones, roughly 85% of them seen only once. The CDR3 length is 14 residues. V was cut by 1 base and J by 9 bases, with 11 bases left in between. CDR1 and CDR2 from the germline V gene are SGHRS and YFSETQ. This clonotype was sampled from a human donor with active or convalescent COVID-19. The donor label of this sample is uncertain. The rearrangement uses TRBV5-1 and TRBJ1-6; D gene uncertain. The sample taken for sequencing was peripheral blood. The DNA of the CDR3 is TGCGCCAGCAGCTTGTCCGAGGGAGGTTCACCCCTCCACTTT. This translates into CASSLSEGGSPLHF.